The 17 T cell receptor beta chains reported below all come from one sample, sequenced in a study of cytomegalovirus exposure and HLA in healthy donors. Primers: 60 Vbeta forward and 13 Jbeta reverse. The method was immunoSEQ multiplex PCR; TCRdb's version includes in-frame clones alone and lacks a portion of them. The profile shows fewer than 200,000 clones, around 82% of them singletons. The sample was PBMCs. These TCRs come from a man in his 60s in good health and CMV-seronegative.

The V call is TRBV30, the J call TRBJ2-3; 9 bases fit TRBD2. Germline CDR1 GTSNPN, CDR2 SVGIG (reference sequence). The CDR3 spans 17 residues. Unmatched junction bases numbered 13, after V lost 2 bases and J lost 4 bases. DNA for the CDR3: TGTGCCTGGAGTCGACAACTTAGCGGGAGAGTTCCAGATACGCAGTATTTT. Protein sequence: CAWSRQLSGRVPDTQYF.

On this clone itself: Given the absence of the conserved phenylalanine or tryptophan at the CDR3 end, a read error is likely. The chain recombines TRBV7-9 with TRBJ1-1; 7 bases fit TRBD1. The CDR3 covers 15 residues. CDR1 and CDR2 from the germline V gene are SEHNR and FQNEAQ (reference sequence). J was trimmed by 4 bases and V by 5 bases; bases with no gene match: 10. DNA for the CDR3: TGTGCCAGCAGCCCTATGACAGGGTACCCCACTGAAGCTTTCTCT. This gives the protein CASSPMTGYPTEAFS.

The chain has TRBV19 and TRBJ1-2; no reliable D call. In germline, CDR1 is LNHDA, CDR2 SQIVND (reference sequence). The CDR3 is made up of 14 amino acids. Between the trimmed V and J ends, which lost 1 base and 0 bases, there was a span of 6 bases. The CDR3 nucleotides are TGTGCCAGTAGTATAGTTGGGCCTAACTATGGCTACACCTTC. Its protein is CASSIVGPNYGYTF. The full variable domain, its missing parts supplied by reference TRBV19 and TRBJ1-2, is DGGITQSPKYLFRKEGQNVTLSCEQNLNHDAMYWYRQDPGQGLRLIYYSQIVNDFQKGDIAEGYSVSREKKESFPLTVTSAQKNPTAFYLCASSIVGPNYGYTFGSGTRLTVV.

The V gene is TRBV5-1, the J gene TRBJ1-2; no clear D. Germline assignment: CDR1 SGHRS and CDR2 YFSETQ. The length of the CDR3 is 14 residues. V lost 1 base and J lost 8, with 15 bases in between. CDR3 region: CASSLPPGFEGYTF. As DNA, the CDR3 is TGCGCCAGCAGCTTGCCACCGGGGTTTGAGGGCTACACCTTC. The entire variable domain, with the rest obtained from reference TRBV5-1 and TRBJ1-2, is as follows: KAGVTQTPRYLIKTRGQQVTLSCSPISGHRSVSWYQQTPGQGLQFLFEYFSETQRNKGNFPGRFSGRQFSNSRSEMNVSTLELGDSALYLCASSLPPGFEGYTFGSGTRLTVV.

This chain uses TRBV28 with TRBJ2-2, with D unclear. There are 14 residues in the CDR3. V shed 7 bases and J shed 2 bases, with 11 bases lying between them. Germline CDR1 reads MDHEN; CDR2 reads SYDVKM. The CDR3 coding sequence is TGTGCCAGCACCCGAAACAGCAACACCGGGGAGCTGTTTTTT. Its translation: CASTRNSNTGELFF.

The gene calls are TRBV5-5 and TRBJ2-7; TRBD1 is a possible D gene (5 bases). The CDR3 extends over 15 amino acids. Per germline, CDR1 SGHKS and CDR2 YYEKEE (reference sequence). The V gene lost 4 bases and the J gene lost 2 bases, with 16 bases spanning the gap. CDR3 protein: CASSASTEPTYEQYF. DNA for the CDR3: TGTGCCAGCAGCGCGTCGACAGAACCCACCTACGAGCAGTACTTC.

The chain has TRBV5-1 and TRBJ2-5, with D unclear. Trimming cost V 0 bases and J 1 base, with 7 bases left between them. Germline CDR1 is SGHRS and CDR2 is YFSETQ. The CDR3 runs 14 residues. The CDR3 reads CASSLEAIQETQYF. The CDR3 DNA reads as TGCGCCAGCAGCTTGGAAGCCATCCAAGAGACCCAGTACTTC.

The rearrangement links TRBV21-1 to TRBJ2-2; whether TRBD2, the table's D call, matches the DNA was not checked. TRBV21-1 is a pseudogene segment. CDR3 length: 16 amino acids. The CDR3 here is CASSKVATGLSGELFF. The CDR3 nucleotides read TGTGCCAGCAGCAAAGTAGCCACCGGATTGTCCGGGGAGCTGTTTTTT.

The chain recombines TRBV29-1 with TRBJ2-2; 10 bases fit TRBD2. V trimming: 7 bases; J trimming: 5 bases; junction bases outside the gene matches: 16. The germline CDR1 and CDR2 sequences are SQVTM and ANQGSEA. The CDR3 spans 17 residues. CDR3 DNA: TGCAGCGCCCAGCCCAGCGGGGGGGTCGGCGGGACCGGGGAGCTGTTTTTT. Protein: CSAQPSGGVGGTGELFF.

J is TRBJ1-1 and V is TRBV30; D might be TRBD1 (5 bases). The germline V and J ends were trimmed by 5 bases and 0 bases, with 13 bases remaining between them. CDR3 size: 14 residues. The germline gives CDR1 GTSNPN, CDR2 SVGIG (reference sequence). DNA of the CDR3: TGTGCCTGGGGAGGGACGGCCATGAACACTGAAGCTTTCTTT. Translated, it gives CAWGGTAMNTEAFF.

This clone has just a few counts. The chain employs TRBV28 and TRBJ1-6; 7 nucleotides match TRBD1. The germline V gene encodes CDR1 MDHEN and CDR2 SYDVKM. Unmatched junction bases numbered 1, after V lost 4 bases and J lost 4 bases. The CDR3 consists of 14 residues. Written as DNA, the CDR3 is TGTGCCAGCAGTTCACAGGGGTATAATTCACCCCTCCACTTT. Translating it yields CASSSQGYNSPLHF.

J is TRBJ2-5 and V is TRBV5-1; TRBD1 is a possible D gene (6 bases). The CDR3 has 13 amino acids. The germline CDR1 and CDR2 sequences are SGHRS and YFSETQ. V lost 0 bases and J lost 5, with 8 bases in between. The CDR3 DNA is TGCGCCAGCAGCTTGGACAGGGCGGAGACCCAGTACTTC. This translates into CASSLDRAETQYF.

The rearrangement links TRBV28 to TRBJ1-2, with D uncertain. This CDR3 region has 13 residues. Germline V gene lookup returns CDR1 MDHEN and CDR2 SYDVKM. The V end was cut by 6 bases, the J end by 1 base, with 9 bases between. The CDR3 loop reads CASSPNFNYGYTF. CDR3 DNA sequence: TGTGCCAGCAGCCCCAACTTTAACTATGGCTACACCTTC.

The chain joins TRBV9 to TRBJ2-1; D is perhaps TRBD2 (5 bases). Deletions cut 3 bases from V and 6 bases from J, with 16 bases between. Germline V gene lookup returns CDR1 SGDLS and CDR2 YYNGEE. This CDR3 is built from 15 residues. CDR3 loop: CASSALSGQFNEQFF. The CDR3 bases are TGTGCCAGCAGCGCTCTCAGCGGCCAGTTCAATGAGCAGTTCTTC.

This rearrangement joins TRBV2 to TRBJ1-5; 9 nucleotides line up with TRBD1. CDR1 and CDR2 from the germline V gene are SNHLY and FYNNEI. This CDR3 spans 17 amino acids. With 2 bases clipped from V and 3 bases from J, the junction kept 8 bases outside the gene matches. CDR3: CASSENSGTGTNQPQHF. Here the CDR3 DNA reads TGTGCCAGCAGTGAAAACTCGGGGACAGGGACCAATCAGCCCCAGCATTTT.

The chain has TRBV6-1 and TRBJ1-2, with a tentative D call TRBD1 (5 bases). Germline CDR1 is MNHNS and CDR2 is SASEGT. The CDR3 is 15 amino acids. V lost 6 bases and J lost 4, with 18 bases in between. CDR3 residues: CASRATGGAGYGYTF. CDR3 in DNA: TGTGCCAGCAGAGCTACAGGTGGGGCAGGCTATGGCTACACCTTC.

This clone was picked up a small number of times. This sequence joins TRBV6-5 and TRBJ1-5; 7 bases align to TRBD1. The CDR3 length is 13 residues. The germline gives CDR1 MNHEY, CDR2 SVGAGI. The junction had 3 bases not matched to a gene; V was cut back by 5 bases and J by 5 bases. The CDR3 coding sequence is TGTGCCAGCAGTCTCGACAGGGATCAGCCCCAGCATTTT. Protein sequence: CASSLDRDQPQHF.